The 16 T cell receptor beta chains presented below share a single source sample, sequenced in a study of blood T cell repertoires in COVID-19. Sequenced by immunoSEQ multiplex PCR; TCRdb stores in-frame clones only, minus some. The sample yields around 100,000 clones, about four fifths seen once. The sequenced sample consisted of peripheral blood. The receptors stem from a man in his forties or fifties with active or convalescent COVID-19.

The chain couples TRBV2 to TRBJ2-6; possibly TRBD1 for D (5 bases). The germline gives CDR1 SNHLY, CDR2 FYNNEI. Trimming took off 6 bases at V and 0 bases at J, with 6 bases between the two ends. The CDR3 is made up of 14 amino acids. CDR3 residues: CASRTVSGANVLTF. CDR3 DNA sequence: TGTGCCAGCAGGACAGTCTCTGGGGCCAACGTCCTGACTTTC.

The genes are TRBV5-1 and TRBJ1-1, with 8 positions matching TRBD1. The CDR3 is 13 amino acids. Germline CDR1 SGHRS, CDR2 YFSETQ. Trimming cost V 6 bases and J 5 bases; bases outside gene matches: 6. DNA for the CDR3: TGCGCCAGCAAGGAACAGGGGGAAACTGAAGCTTTCTTT. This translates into CASKEQGETEAFF.

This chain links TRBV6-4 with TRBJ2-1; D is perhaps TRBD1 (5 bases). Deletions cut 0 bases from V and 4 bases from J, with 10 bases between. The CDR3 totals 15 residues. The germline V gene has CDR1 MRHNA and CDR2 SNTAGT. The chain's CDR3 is CASSDSETAYNEQFF. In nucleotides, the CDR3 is TGTGCCAGCAGTGACTCGGAGACAGCATACAATGAGCAGTTCTTC.

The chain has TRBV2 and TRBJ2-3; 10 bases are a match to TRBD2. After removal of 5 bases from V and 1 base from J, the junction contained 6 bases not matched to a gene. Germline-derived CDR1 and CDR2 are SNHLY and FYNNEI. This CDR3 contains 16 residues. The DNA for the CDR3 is TGTGCCAGCAGTTTGCTAGCGGGGGTGGGCACAGATACGCAGTATTTT. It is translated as CASSLLAGVGTDTQYF.

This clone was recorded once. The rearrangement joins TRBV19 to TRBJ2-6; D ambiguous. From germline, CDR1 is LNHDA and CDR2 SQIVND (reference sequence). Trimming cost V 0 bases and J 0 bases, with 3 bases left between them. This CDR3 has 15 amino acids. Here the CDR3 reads CASSIDNSGANVLTF. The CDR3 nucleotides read TGTGCCAGTAGTATAGATAACTCTGGGGCCAACGTCCTGACTTTC.

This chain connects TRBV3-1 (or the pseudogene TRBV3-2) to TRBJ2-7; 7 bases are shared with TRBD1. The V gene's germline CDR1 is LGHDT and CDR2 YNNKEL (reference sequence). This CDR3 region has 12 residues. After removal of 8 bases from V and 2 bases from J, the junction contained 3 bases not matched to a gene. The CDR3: CASGQGAYEQYF. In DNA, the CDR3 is TGTGCCAGCGGGCAGGGGGCCTACGAGCAGTACTTC.

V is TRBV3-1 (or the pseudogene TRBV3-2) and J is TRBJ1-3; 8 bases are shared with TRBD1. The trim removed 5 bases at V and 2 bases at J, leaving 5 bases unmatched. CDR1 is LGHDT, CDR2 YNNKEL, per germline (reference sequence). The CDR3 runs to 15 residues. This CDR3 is CASSTGGVTGNTIYF. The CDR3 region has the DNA TGTGCCAGCAGCACAGGGGGAGTAACTGGAAACACCATATATTTT.

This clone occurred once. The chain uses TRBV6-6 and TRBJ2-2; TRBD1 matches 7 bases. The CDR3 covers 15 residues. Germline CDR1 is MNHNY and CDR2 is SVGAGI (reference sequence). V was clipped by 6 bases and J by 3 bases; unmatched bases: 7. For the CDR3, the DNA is TGTGCCAGCAGCCCTACCGACAGGGACACCGGGGAGCTGTTTTTT. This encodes CASSPTDRDTGELFF.

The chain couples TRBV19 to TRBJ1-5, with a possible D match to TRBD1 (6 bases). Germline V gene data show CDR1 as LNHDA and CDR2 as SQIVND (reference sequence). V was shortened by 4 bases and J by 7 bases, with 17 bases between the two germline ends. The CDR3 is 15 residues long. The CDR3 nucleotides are TGTGCCAGTAGTACGTATGGGGCAGGGGACCAGCCCCAGCATTTT. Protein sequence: CASSTYGAGDQPQHF.

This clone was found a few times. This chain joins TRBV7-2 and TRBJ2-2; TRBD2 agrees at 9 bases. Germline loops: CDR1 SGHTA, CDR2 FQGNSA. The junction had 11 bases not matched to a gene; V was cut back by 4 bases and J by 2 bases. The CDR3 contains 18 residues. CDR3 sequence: CASSSRPAGGPNTGELFF. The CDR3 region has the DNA TGTGCCAGCAGCTCCCGCCCAGCGGGGGGCCCTAACACCGGGGAGCTGTTTTTT.

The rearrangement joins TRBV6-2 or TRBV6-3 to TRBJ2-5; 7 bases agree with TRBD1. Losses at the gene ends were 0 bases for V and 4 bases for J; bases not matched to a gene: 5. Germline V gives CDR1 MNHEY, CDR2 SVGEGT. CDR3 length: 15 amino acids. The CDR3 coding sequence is TGTGCCAGCAGTTACTCCCGAGGGGGCTCAGAGACCCAGTACTTC. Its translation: CASSYSRGGSETQYF.

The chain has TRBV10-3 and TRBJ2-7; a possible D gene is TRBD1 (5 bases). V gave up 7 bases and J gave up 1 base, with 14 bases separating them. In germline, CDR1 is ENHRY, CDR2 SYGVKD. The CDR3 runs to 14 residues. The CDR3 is CAIKRTRDSYEQYF. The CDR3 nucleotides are TGTGCCATCAAGCGAACCAGGGATTCCTACGAGCAGTACTTC.

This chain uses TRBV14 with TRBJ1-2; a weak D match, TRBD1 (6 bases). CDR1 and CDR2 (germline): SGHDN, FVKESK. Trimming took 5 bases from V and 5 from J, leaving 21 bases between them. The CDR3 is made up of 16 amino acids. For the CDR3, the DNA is TGTGCCAGCAGCGAAAGCGGGGGGCTGGCTGGATATGGCTACACCTTC. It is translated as CASSESGGLAGYGYTF.

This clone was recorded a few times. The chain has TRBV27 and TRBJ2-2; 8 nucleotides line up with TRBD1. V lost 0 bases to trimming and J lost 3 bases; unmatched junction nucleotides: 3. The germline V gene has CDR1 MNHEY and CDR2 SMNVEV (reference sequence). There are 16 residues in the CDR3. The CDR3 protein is CASSLSGTGYTGELFF. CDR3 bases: TGTGCCAGCAGTTTATCAGGGACAGGATACACCGGGGAGCTGTTTTTT.

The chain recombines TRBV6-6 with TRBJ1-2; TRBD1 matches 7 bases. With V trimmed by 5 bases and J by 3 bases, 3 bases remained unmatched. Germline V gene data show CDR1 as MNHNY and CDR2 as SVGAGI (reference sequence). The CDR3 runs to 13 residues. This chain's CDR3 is CASSGQVDYGYTF. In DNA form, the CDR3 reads TGTGCCAGCAGTGGACAGGTGGACTATGGCTACACCTTC.

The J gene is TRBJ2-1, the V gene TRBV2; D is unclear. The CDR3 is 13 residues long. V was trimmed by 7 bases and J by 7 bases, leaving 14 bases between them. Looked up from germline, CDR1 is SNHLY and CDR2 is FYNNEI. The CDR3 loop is CASTGDYGNEQFF. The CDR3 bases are TGTGCCAGCACCGGCGATTACGGGAATGAGCAGTTCTTC.